This T cell receptor (beta chain) was obtained from a study of T cell responses to AZD1222 COVID-19 vaccine. General study findings and limits: In the spike-specific TCR repertoire, nearly half reportedly target unmutated variant regions. Dominant CD4 TCR responses targeted spike regions 160-218 and 743-854.

Generated by immunoSEQ multiplex PCR, the TCRdb table keeps only in-frame clones and is missing some. There are about 130,000 clones in the sample; about nine tenths occur only once, and 20% to 25% lies in the top ten. V was pared by 6 bases and J by 4 bases, with 4 bases of the junction left unmatched. The CDR3 has 14 residues. Germline V gives CDR1 SGHVS, CDR2 FNYEAQ. With respect to this clone: Its antigen is still unknown.

This material consisted of peripheral blood, taken on day 0 of AZD1222 vaccination. J is TRBJ2-1 and V is TRBV7-6; 9 bases fit TRBD1. The source is an adult in good health. In DNA form, the CDR3 reads TGTGCCAGCAGTCGACAGGGGGTTTACAATGAGCAGTTCTTC. Encoded protein: CASSRQGVYNEQFF.